Given below is one T cell receptor beta chain in context. No antigen is known for it. The length of the CDR3 is 17 residues. Trimming left V 3 bases short and J 0 bases short, with 20 bases between. The germline V gene has CDR1 DFQATT and CDR2 SNEGSKA (reference sequence). This specimen comes from a study of T cell repertoires in cytomegalovirus infection. For the study at large: Shared public TCR beta signatures pointed to both CMV infection and a matching HLA type. The study, taken as a whole, reports: CMV-specific TCR beta clonotypes restricted by HLA-C were the ones dominating the ex vivo response.

TCRdb reprocessed the reads via MiXCR and lists one record per CDR3 protein. The sample has approximately 250,000 distinct CDR3 sequences; approximately 13% are singletons. Source material: PBMCs. The clonotype was recovered from a human donor in good health (CMV status not recorded). Some clones in this sample may be carry-over from other donors' samples. This rearrangement joins TRBV20-1 to TRBJ1-1; a weak D match, TRBD1 (5 bases). The CDR3 is CSARGGGSRLLNTEAFF. The CDR3 nucleotides are TGCAGTGCTAGGGGGGGGGGGTCAAGACTTTTGAACACTGAAGCTTTCTTT.